The T cell receptor beta chain described here comes from a study of shared clonotypes between healthy human individuals. Study at large: Used for every donor were three CD4 naive, three CD4 memory, two CD8 naive and one CD8 memory plate. Broader study findings: Apart from blood, nothing was sampled; tissue repertoires likely differ. Rarefaction showed sorted-subset sequencing was incomplete despite large depth.

Selected positively for CCR7 and CD45RO-negative, naive CD8 cells excluded terminally differentiated effector memory CD45RA+ cells. Clones were sequenced by immunoSEQ multiplex PCR, and TCRdb holds only the in-frame ones, with some missing. The sample has under 850,000 clones; over 90% are singletons. The germline CDR1 and CDR2 sequences are MNHNS and SASEGT. The CDR3 runs 16 residues. Trimming removed 0 bases from V and 0 bases from J, with 9 bases in between. On this clone itself: Its antigen remains unidentified.

Material for sequencing was naive CD8+ T cells sorted from blood. The origin of this receptor is a man aged 25-45 years in good health. The gene calls are TRBV6-1 and TRBJ1-5; D is unclear. This CDR3 is CASSEAEDYSNQPQHF. The CDR3 nucleotides are TGTGCCAGCAGTGAAGCCGAAGATTATAGCAATCAGCCCCAGCATTTT.